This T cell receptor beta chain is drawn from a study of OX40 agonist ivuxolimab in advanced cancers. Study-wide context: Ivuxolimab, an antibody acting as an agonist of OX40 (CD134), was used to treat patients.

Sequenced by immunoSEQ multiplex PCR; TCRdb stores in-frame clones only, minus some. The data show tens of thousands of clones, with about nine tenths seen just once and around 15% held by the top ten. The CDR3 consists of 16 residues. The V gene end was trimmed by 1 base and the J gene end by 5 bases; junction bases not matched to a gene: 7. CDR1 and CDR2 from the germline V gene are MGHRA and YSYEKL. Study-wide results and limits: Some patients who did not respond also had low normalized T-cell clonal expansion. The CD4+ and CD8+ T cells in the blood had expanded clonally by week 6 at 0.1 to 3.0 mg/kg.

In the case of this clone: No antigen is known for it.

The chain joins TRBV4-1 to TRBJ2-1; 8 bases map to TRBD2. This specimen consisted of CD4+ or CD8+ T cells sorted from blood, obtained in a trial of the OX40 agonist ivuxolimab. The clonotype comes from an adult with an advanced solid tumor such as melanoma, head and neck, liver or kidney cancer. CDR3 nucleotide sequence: TGCGCCAGCAGCCAAGGGAAGAAACTAGCGGACAATGAGCAGTTCTTC. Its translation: CASSQGKKLADNEQFF.